This is a list of T cell receptor beta chains from one sample in a study of T-cell memory formation after mild COVID-19. TCRdb fed the 5' RACE reads into MiXCR, producing one record per CDR3 protein. The sample gives roughly 220,000 distinct CDR3 sequences, about 9.2% of which show up once; roughly 3.5% is in the top ten. The sequencing input was PBMCs or a T cell subset sorted from them (not recorded which). These receptors were collected from a young man who had mild COVID-19 (a few samples of this study predate the infection). Cell type and time point are not known. Each CDR3 is given with its conserved first and last residue. D genes are given only for firm matches. Clone size, where shown, is once, few, many, or a class for clones that have expanded.

clone_size	d_call	v_call	j_call	cdr3_nt	cdr3_aa
many	TRBD2	TRBV18	TRBJ2-3	TGTGCCAGCTCACCGCTAGCGGGGTCGACTAGCACAGATACGCAGTATTTT	CASSPLAGSTSTDTQYF
many	-	TRBV9	TRBJ2-1	TGTGCCAGCAGCCCCGGAGTAGGGGCGGTTGAGCAGTTCTTC	CASSPGVGAVEQFF
many	-	TRBV20-1	TRBJ2-6	TGCAGTGCTAGAGTTTCCGGGTCTGGGGCCAACGTCCTGACTTTC	CSARVSGSGANVLTF
many	TRBD1	TRBV7-2	TRBJ1-2	TGTGCCAGCAGCTTGGGCCGGGACAGCGGCGGCTACACCTTC	CASSLGRDSGGYTF
few	-	TRBV12-3/TRBV12-4	TRBJ1-4	TGTGCCAGCAGCAGGGTGGCAACTAATGAAAAACTGTTTTTT	CASSRVATNEKLFF
many	-	TRBV20-1	TRBJ2-5	TGCAGTGCTGTCGAGGGGACCCAGTACTTC	CSAVEGTQYF
many	-	TRBV20-1	TRBJ2-7	TGCAGTGCTAGCCCCGAATACGAGCAGTACTTC	CSASPEYEQYF
many	-	TRBV4-1	TRBJ2-3	TGCGCCAGCAGCCAAGATCGGGGGCGTGGGATGGGTACGCAGTATTTT	CASSQDRGRGMGTQYF
-	-	TRBV2	TRBJ1-1	TGTGCCGGAGGCCCTGGGGAGGCTTTCTTT	CAGGPGEAFF
few	-	TRBV7-9	TRBJ2-5	TGTGCCAGCAGGGCTGGGACGGCTCAAGAGACCCAGTACTTC	CASRAGTAQETQYF
-	-	TRBV18	TRBJ1-4	TGTGCCAGCTCACCACGGCAGGCAACTAATGAAAAACTGTTTTTT	CASSPRQATNEKLFF
many	-	TRBV4-1	TRBJ2-3	TGCGCCAGCAGCCAAGACTGGGGACGTACGCAGTATTTT	CASSQDWGRTQYF
-	-	TRBV6-6	TRBJ1-1	TGTGCCAGCAGCCCCGGTTCCACTGAAGCTTTCTTT	CASSPGSTEAFF
many	-	TRBV6-5	TRBJ2-1	TGTGCCAGCAAATTCCGGGATTACAATGAGCAGTTCTTC	CASKFRDYNEQFF
-	-	TRBV20-1	TRBJ1-5	TGCAGTGCGGACCCCCTCGGGGGGGCGGATAGCAATCAGCCCCAGCATTTT	CSADPLGGADSNQPQHF
-	TRBD1	TRBV6-5	TRBJ2-2	TGTGCCAGCAGGGACAGGGTGAACACCGGGGAGCTGTTTTTT	CASRDRVNTGELFF
few	TRBD2	TRBV7-3	TRBJ2-3	TGTGCCAGCAGCCAACTAGCGGGTAACACAGATACGCAGTATTTT	CASSQLAGNTDTQYF